This T cell receptor (beta chain) emerged from a study of blood T cell repertoires in COVID-19. Study at large: Acute-phase and convalescent COVID-19 samples originated in the United States, Italy and Spain. T cells, B-cell-depleted T cells, or PBMCs supplied cDNA or gDNA.

Deletions cut 7 bases from V and 1 base from J, with 10 bases between. The CDR3 sequence is 13 residues long. CDR1 and CDR2 (germline): MNHEY, SVGAGI. How the authors handled the data: Nucleated cell counts were estimated from reference gene primer amplification. Measured with immunoSEQ multiplex PCR; TCRdb has only the in-frame clones, and not every one. The V and J calls and clone size come from that table; D and trimming were worked out from the DNA. This table holds about 240,000 clones, approximately 85% found once. This TCR derives from a man over 45 with acute or convalescent COVID-19. The sample consisted of peripheral blood. The genes are TRBV6-5 and TRBJ1-1; D might be TRBD1 (5 bases). The CDR3 region has the DNA TGTGCCAGCAATCAAAGGGGGAACACTGAAGCTTTCTTT. Translation gives CASNQRGNTEAFF.